The source of this TCR beta chain is a study of cytomegalovirus exposure and HLA in healthy donors. Nominal health characterized the donors when sampled, though unrecorded immune exposures were likely. As concerns this clone: As yet, its antigen is unknown.

Germline CDR1 is SGHTA and CDR2 is FQGNSA. The CDR3 runs to 16 residues. V gave up 4 bases and J gave up 1 base; unmatched junction bases: 4. The primer mix had 60 Vbeta and 13 Jbeta primers. The table came from immunoSEQ multiplex PCR; TCRdb's copy has only in-frame clones and leaves some out. In the table there are about 88,000 clones, about 90% of which are singletons. Notes on the study in general: Some TCR beta chains (roughly 160 of them) were listed as cytomegalovirus-associated.

What was sequenced was PBMCs. The clonotype comes from a young man in good health and CMV-seronegative. V usage is TRBV7-2 and J usage is TRBJ1-4; 9 nucleotides line up with TRBD1. CDR3 bases: TGTGCCAGCAGCTCTCACAGGGGGCAAACTAATGAAAAACTGTTTTTT. As protein: CASSSHRGQTNEKLFF. The whole variable domain, filled in from reference TRBV7-2 and TRBJ1-4, reads GAGVSQSPSNKVTEKGKDVELRCDPISGHTALYWYRQSLGQGLEFLIYFQGNSAPDKSGLPSDRFSAERTGGSVSTLTIQRTQQEDSAVYLCASSSHRGQTNEKLFFGSGTQLSVL.